This TCR beta chain was recorded in a study of blood T cell repertoires in COVID-19 (dated by TCRdb to about 2020). Notes on the research overall: Samples from collaborators originated in the United States, Italy and Spain and spanned both the acute and convalescent phases of COVID-19. Subjects who had been exposed to COVID-19, were actively infected with it, or had recovered from it provided the deeply sampled blood TCRbeta repertoires that made up the dataset. The repertoires were released in a freely available public database meant as a resource for research on the immune response to SARS-CoV-2. The samples were drawn from the first 160 participants of the ongoing ImmuneRACE study and from 950 to 1,500 subjects provided by 6 global collaborators. Sample metadata almost always included a de-identified subject ID, COVID-19 status, age in years and sex. The material from the prospective study consisted of cDNA or gDNA derived from T cells, B-cell-depleted T cells, or PBMCs. HLA class I and class II types, where available, came from metadata supplied by the sample provider rather than from assay-based typing.

Turning to this clone: It has no known antigen specificity. No much larger clonotype is one base removed from it; base qualities were not supplied.

The immunoSEQ Assay, a bias-controlled multiplex PCR, was used to amplify TCRbeta CDR3 regions from genomic DNA. Under the source paper's analysis protocol: Nucleated cell counts per sample were estimated from amplification of reference gene primers within the assay. Sequence reads were collapsed and filtered to measure the absolute abundance of every unique TCRbeta CDR3 rearrangement. For each sample, productive Simpson clonality was calculated by taking the square root of Simpson's diversity index across productive rearrangements. This immuneACCESS table, as held by TCRdb, lists in-frame sequences with V and J called but not all clones. Of the missing ones, under half trace to an unresolved V gene in checked studies; the others have no known cause. V and J calls and clone size are those listed in that table; D and trimming were worked out from the DNA. This sample lists a few hundred thousand clones; about 88% were detected once. The ten top clones hold approximately 6.6% of the sample.

V was cut back by 0 bases and J by 2 bases, leaving a gap of 9 bases between them. The CDR3 contains 15 residues, cysteine and phenylalanine counted. The read is trimmed to its CDR3 DNA, 45 bases read in frame from base 1. From the germline V gene, CDR1 is SGHVS and CDR2 is FQNEAQ. Participants in the prospective study were aged 18 to 89 years, lived in 20 to 30 United States geographic areas, and enrolled through a virtual design. Cohort assignment in the prospective study relied on participant-reported clinical history from a screening survey and a study questionnaire. A participant counted as exposed if, within 2 weeks of entering the study, that participant had been in contact with someone who had a PCR-confirmed or clinician-diagnosed COVID-19 case. Each participant in the prospective study had whole blood, serum and a nasopharyngeal or oropharyngeal swab collected by mobile phlebotomists. Participants in the prospective study had the option to provide additional blood draws and questionnaires over a 2-month period. Prospective study blood samples were shipped either frozen or at room temperature before DNA extraction.

The paper as a whole reports these results and caveats: Clinical and demographic metadata were provided uncurated, with the amount varying by source and participant.

The chain is assembled from TRBV7-8 and TRBJ2-3; the best D guess is TRBD1, with 6 bases matching. The sequence derives from a woman between 50 and 59 years old who had been exposed to COVID-19. The sequenced material came from PBMCs or T cells enriched from blood (not recorded which). The CDR3 region: CASSLAGAITDTQYF. Here is the DNA: TGTGCCAGCAGCTTAGCGGGGGCGATCACAGATACGCAGTATTTT.